What follows are 28 T cell receptor beta chains derived from one specimen sequenced in a study of metastatic and nonmetastatic thyroid tumors. All patients were treatment-naive before thyroid surgery. MiXCR was used by TCRdb to re-call the PCR reads. Of 25,000 to 30,000 clones in the sample, 20% to 25% were seen once. Sequencing was carried out using blood. These receptors all come from a female donor with papillary thyroid cancer or a benign thyroid nodule (not recorded which). Some clones in this sample may be carry-over from other donors' samples.

Sample share makes this clone medium-sized. The V call is TRBV11-2, the J call TRBJ1-1, with D possibly matching TRBD1 (6 bases). CDR3 size: 14 residues. Trimming removed 1 base at V and 1 base at J, with 7 bases between. Germline V gene lookup returns CDR1 SGHAT and CDR2 FQNNGV. In nucleotides, the CDR3 is TGTGCCAGCAGCTTAGCAGGGGCGAACACTGAAGCTTTCTTT. Protein product: CASSLAGANTEAFF.

This clone was detected ten times or more. The chain links TRBV7-9 to TRBJ2-1; 12 nucleotides align to TRBD2. The length of the CDR3 is 15 residues. Trimming took 5 bases from V and 8 from J; bases not matched to a gene: 7. Germline CDR1 is SEHNR and CDR2 is FQNEAQ (reference sequence). CDR3 sequence: CASSGVTSGSDEQFF. The CDR3 DNA sequence: TGTGCCAGCAGCGGAGTGACTAGCGGGAGCGATGAGCAGTTCTTC.

This clone was found many times. The chain couples TRBV14 to TRBJ2-1; TRBD2 matches at 12 bases. CDR1 and CDR2 (germline): SGHDN, FVKESK. Trimming took 1 base from V and 8 from J; bases not matched to a gene: 3. This CDR3 spans 15 amino acids. For the CDR3, the DNA is TGTGCCAGCAGCCAAGGACTAGCGGGAGTAGATGAGCAGTTCTTC. The encoded protein is CASSQGLAGVDEQFF.

CDR3 sequence (DNA): TGTGCCAGCAGCCAAGGCTCAGGGATTGGAAACACCATATATTTT. It translates to CASSQGSGIGNTIYF. V is TRBV3-1 and J is TRBJ1-3; D may be TRBD1 (5 bases). The CDR3 extends over 15 amino acids. Germline V gene sequence: CDR1 LGHDT, CDR2 YNNKEL (reference sequence). The V end lost 1 base, the J end lost 3 bases, and 10 bases lay between the germline ends.

This clone was seen ten or more times. The chain recombines TRBV27 with TRBJ1-5; D is unresolved. This CDR3 region has 13 residues. CDR1 and CDR2 from the germline V gene are MNHEY and SMNVEV (reference sequence). V was clipped by 10 bases and J by 3 bases, with 13 bases between them. CDR3 amino acids: CATSALNNQPQHF. In DNA form, the CDR3 reads TGTGCCACCTCAGCACTGAACAATCAGCCCCAGCATTTT.

The sample holds many counts of this clone. The rearrangement links TRBV6-6 to TRBJ2-1; TRBD2 aligns across 16 bases. CDR3 length: 19 residues. The junction had 12 bases not matched to a gene; V was cut back by 8 bases and J by 2 bases. Germline assignment: CDR1 MNHNY and CDR2 SVGAGI (reference sequence). CDR3 nucleotide sequence: TGTGCCAGCCGCTGGATACCGGGACTAGCGGGAGGGCCCTACAATGAGCAGTTCTTC. Translating it yields CASRWIPGLAGGPYNEQFF.

This chain uses TRBV9 with TRBJ2-5; either TRBD1 or TRBD2 may supply D (5 bases each). This CDR3 comprises 15 residues. V was cut by 6 bases and J by 8 bases, with 23 bases left in between. Germline CDR1 is SGDLS and CDR2 is YYNGEE. For the CDR3, the DNA is TGTGCCAGCACACGATCCGGGACCAGGATTGGTACCCAGTACTTC. Amino acids: CASTRSGTRIGTQYF.

This clone was seen ten or more times. J is TRBJ1-4 and V is TRBV6-1; 7 bases match TRBD1. The CDR3 is made up of 16 amino acids. Germline assignment: CDR1 MNHNS and CDR2 SASEGT. The J segment lost 8 bases and the V segment lost 5 bases, leaving 14 bases of the junction unmatched. This CDR3 is CASSTATQGLKEKLFF. The CDR3 region has the DNA TGTGCCAGCAGTACCGCGACACAGGGGTTGAAAGAAAAACTGTTTTTT.

Many counts were recorded for this clone. This sequence joins TRBV6-1 and TRBJ2-3; perhaps TRBD1 as D (5 bases). This CDR3 has 13 amino acids. The germline V gene encodes CDR1 MNHNS and CDR2 SASEGT. Trimming removed 5 bases at V and 5 bases at J, with 11 bases between. The CDR3 here is CASSPRDRDTQYF. The CDR3 bases are TGTGCCAGCAGTCCCAGAGACAGAGATACGCAGTATTTT.

This clone was seen a handful of times. The chain's CDR3 is CASSQLQGANYGYTF. Here the CDR3 DNA reads TGCGCCAGCAGCCAATTACAGGGGGCGAACTATGGCTACACCTTC. The chain couples TRBV4-1 to TRBJ1-2; 9 bases align to TRBD1. CDR1 is MGHRA and CDR2 is YSYEKL in the germline V gene. The CDR3 is made up of 15 amino acids. V was clipped by 2 bases and J by 2 bases; unmatched bases: 3.

This clone was observed many times. This sequence joins TRBV28 and TRBJ1-2, with D maybe TRBD1 (5 bases). Trimming removed 8 bases from V and 5 bases from J, with 15 bases in between. The CDR3 covers 13 residues. From germline, CDR1 is MDHEN and CDR2 SYDVKM. The CDR3 nucleotides are TGTGCCAGCCACCTGCGGGGCGCTTATGGCTACACCTTC. Protein product: CASHLRGAYGYTF.

This clone was seen at least ten times. The chain combines TRBV20-1 with TRBJ2-5; a weak D match, TRBD1 (6 bases). V was clipped by 3 bases and J by 1 base, with 9 bases between them. CDR1 is DFQATT and CDR2 is SNEGSKA in the germline V gene (reference sequence). The CDR3 has 13 residues. CDR3 nucleotide sequence: TGCAGTGCTAGGGCAGGGGCCCAAGAGACCCAGTACTTC. Protein product: CSARAGAQETQYF.

This clone appeared many times. J is TRBJ2-3 and V is TRBV7-9, with TRBD2 identical over 7 bases. V shed 9 bases, J shed 2 bases, and the junction held 5 bases outside the gene matches. This CDR3 has 13 amino acids. Germline-derived CDR1 and CDR2 are SEHNR and FQNEAQ (reference sequence). Here the CDR3 reads CASWGRATDTQYF. For the CDR3, the DNA is TGTGCCAGTTGGGGGAGGGCCACAGATACGCAGTATTTT.

This clone was seen a few times. This chain connects TRBV20-1 to TRBJ2-5, with TRBD2 matching 8 bases. V lost 0 bases to trimming and J lost 5 bases; unmatched junction nucleotides: 11. The CDR3 covers 16 residues. Germline CDR1 reads DFQATT; CDR2 reads SNEGSKA (reference sequence). CDR3 DNA: TGCAGTGCTAGAGATCTTTTTCCCGGGAGGGGGGAGACCCAGTACTTC. Encoded protein: CSARDLFPGRGETQYF.

This clone was detected ten times or more. The chain recombines TRBV30 with TRBJ1-3; 8 bases are shared with TRBD1. The V gene's germline CDR1 is GTSNPN and CDR2 SVGIG (reference sequence). V dropped 4 bases and J dropped 4; count of bases not matched to a gene: 6. This CDR3 has 14 residues. CDR3 protein: CAWTTGGWGNTIYF. The CDR3 bases are TGTGCCTGGACTACAGGGGGATGGGGAAACACCATATATTTT. Combining the CDR3 with reference TRBV30 and TRBJ1-3 gives the whole variable domain SQTIHQWPATLVQPVGSPLSLECTVEGTSNPNLYWYRQAAGRGLQLLFYSVGIGQISSEVPQNLSASRPQDRQFILSSKKLLLSDSGFYLCAWTTGGWGNTIYFGEGSWLTVV.

V and J are TRBV6-5 and TRBJ2-5; 9 bases are shared with TRBD1. Losses at the gene ends were 4 bases for V and 5 bases for J; bases not matched to a gene: 5. The CDR3 is 14 residues long. Germline V gene lookup returns CDR1 MNHEY and CDR2 SVGAGI. The CDR3 spells CASSLTGGLETQYF. The DNA of the CDR3 is TGTGCCAGCAGTTTGACAGGGGGTTTGGAGACCCAGTACTTC.

The chain couples TRBV6-1 to TRBJ2-3; TRBD2 is a possible D gene (5 bases). The germline CDR1 and CDR2 sequences are MNHNS and SASEGT. This CDR3 spans 15 amino acids. Trimming stripped 3 bases from V and 7 bases from J, with 17 bases between. The CDR3 DNA reads TGTGCCAGCAGTGAGAGCAAACGGGAATTTTATACGCAGTATTTT. It is translated as CASSESKREFYTQYF.

There are many counts of this clone. The chain links TRBV9 to TRBJ2-3; 9 bases match TRBD2. This CDR3 is built from 17 residues. V gave up 0 bases and J gave up 4 bases; unmatched junction bases: 9. CDR1 and CDR2 (germline): SGDLS, YYNGEE. The CDR3 sequence is CASSVGTSATIPDTQYF. The CDR3 bases are TGTGCCAGCAGCGTAGGGACTAGCGCGACGATACCAGATACGCAGTATTTT.

Concerning this clone: The junction differs from germline at one of its ends, possibly a read error. V gene TRBV5-4 combines with J gene TRBJ2-7, with D hard to call. The germline CDR1 and CDR2 sequences are SGHNT and YYREEE (reference sequence). The CDR3 totals 12 residues. CDR3 sequence (DNA): TGTGCCAGCAGCTTCGACATCTACGATCAGTACTTC. As protein: CASSFDIYDQYF.

This clone appeared once. The chain employs TRBV11-2 and TRBJ2-1; D gene uncertain. The CDR3 is 16 amino acids. Trimming cost V 7 bases and J 10 bases, with 26 bases left between them. Looked up from germline, CDR1 is SGHAT and CDR2 is FQNNGV. CDR3 sequence reads: CASIGPAREQLPEQFF. The CDR3 nucleotides are TGTGCCAGCATCGGCCCGGCCCGAGAGCAGCTACCGGAGCAGTTCTTC.

This clone showed up just a few times. The chain combines TRBV6-2 or TRBV6-3 with TRBJ2-7; 8 bases align to TRBD1. The germline gives CDR1 MNHEY, CDR2 SVGEGT. With V trimmed by 2 bases and J by 0 bases, 3 bases remained unmatched. This CDR3 spans 15 amino acids. The CDR3 nucleotides are TGTGCCAGCAGTTACCCAACAGGGGGCTCCTACGAGCAGTACTTC. Its translation: CASSYPTGGSYEQYF.

Many counts were recorded for this clone. The chain recombines TRBV7-8 with TRBJ2-1, with 9 bases matching TRBD1. CDR3 size: 17 residues. Unmatched junction bases numbered 9, after V lost 5 bases and J lost 1 base. The germline V gene encodes CDR1 SGHVS and CDR2 FQNEAQ. CDR3 in DNA: TGTGCCAGCAGCCCCCAGTCGGGACAGGGATCCTACAATGAGCAGTTCTTC. Residues: CASSPQSGQGSYNEQFF.

This clone was picked up a small number of times. The rearrangement uses TRBV24-1 and TRBJ2-1, with a weak D call TRBD2 (5 bases). V was trimmed by 9 bases and J by 6 bases, leaving 20 bases between them. The germline V gene encodes CDR1 KGHDR and CDR2 SFDVKD. The length of the CDR3 is 15 residues. This CDR3 is CATGQSWRGGNEQFF. CDR3 DNA: TGTGCCACCGGTCAGAGTTGGAGAGGAGGCAATGAGCAGTTCTTC.

This clone was detected ten times or more. Germline is not matched at one junction end, which may reflect a read error. The chain has TRBV7-7 and TRBJ2-2; 7 bases map to TRBD1. This CDR3 contains 15 residues. Germline CDR1 is SSHAT and CDR2 is FNYEAQ (reference sequence). DNA for the CDR3: TGTGCTAGCAGCCACGGACAGGAATGGACCGGGGAGCTGTTTTTT. This codes for CASSHGQEWTGELFF.

On this clone: A junction end diverges from the germline sequence, so it may reflect a read error. V and J are TRBV13 and TRBJ1-1, with D possibly being TRBD1 (5 bases). CDR1 is PRHDT and CDR2 is FYEKMQ in the germline V gene (reference sequence). There are 15 residues in the CDR3. The DNA for the CDR3 is TGTGCCAACAGCCCCTCCCAGGGAGTCCTGGTTGAAGCTTTCTTT. Protein sequence: CANSPSQGVLVEAFF.

In its sample, this clone was seen many times. The chain has TRBV19 and TRBJ2-1; no definite D call. This CDR3 spans 12 amino acids. Between the trimmed V and J ends, which lost 3 bases and 9 bases, there was a span of 9 bases. Germline V CDR1 and CDR2: LNHDA, SQIVND (reference sequence). The CDR3 coding sequence is TGTGCCAGTAGTATCCACGCGACTGAGCAGTTCTTC. Amino acid sequence: CASSIHATEQFF.

The chain joins TRBV6-1 to TRBJ1-6; D is uncertain. V was clipped by 5 bases and J by 11 bases, with 13 bases between them. Germline CDR1 and CDR2: MNHNS and SASEGT. The CDR3 contains 13 residues. The CDR3 DNA reads as TGTGCCAGCAGTCGATCAGGAAGAGCACCCCTCCACTTT. Its translation: CASSRSGRAPLHF.

Worth noting for this clone: At one boundary the junction diverges from the germline segment, which might be a read error. This specimen includes other DNA sequences encoding the same CDR3. The V gene is TRBV20-1, the J gene TRBJ2-7, with a possible D match to TRBD2 (6 bases). This CDR3 is 16 amino acids long. The V gene's germline CDR1 is DFQATT and CDR2 SNEGSKA (reference sequence). CDR3 in amino acids: CSARDRREPRTTEQYF. The CDR3 nucleotides are TGCAGTGCCAGAGATCGCCGGGAGCCACGGACTACCGAGCAGTACTTC.